These 2 T cell receptor beta chains originate from one sample sequenced in a study of T cell repertoires in cytomegalovirus infection. Antigen specificity for these receptors is unknown. MiXCR was run by TCRdb on the reads, yielding one entry per CDR3 protein. The sample has approximately 1,000,000 distinct CDR3 sequences, roughly 30% seen once. The specimen comprised cultured CD8+ T cells from PBMCs, sampled from culture after CMV antigen stimulation. These receptors were collected from a human donor in good health (CMV status not recorded). Some clones in this sample may be carry-over from other donors' samples.

The rearrangement joins TRBV2 to TRBJ1-1, with 8 bases that match TRBD1. Germline trimming cut 7 bases from V and 1 base from J; bases unmatched to any gene: 11. The germline V gene has CDR1 SNHLY and CDR2 FYNNEI. CDR3 size: 16 residues. CDR3 DNA: TGTGCCAGCAACGGGGTCATAGGACAGGGGAACACTGAAGCTTTCTTT. Protein sequence: CASNGVIGQGNTEAFF.

The J gene is TRBJ2-5, the V gene TRBV7-9, with D perhaps being TRBD1 or TRBD2 (6 bases each). V was shortened by 5 bases and J by 5 bases, with 18 bases between the two germline ends. CDR1 is SEHNR, CDR2 FQNEAQ, per germline (reference sequence). The CDR3 is 15 amino acids. DNA for the CDR3: TGTGCCAGCAGCCGCCCTACTAGGGGGGTGGAGACCCAGTACTTC. Protein product: CASSRPTRGVETQYF. The full variable domain, in which reference TRBV7-9 and TRBJ2-5 provide the parts outside the CDR3, is DTGVSQNPRHKITKRGQNVTFRCDPISEHNRLYWYRQTLGQGPEFLTYFQNEAQLEKSRLLSDRFSAERPKGSFSTLEIQRTEQGDSAMYLCASSRPTRGVETQYFGPGTRLLVL.